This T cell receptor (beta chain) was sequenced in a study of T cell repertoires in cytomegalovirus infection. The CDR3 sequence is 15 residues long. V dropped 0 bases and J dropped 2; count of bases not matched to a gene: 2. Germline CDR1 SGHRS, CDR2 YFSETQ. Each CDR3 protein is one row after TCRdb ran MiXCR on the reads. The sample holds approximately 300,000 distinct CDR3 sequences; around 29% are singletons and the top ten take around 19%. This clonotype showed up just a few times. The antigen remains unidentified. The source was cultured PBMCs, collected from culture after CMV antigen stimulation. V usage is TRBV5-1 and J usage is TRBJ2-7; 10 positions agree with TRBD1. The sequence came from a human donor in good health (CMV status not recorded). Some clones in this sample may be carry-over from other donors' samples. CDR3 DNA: TGCGCCAGCAGCTTGGGACAGGGGGCCACCTACGAGCAGTACTTC. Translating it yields CASSLGQGATYEQYF. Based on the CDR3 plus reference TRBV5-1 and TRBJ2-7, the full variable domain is KAGVTQTPRYLIKTRGQQVTLSCSPISGHRSVSWYQQTPGQGLQFLFEYFSETQRNKGNFPGRFSGRQFSNSRSEMNVSTLELGDSALYLCASSLGQGATYEQYFGPGTRLTVT.